The 3 T cell receptor beta chains in this list originate from one sample, sequenced in a study of blood T cell repertoires in COVID-19. TCRdb's table, derived via immunoSEQ multiplex PCR, lists solely in-frame clones and lacks some. Among about 190,000 clones listed, around 80% were seen once. The source material was peripheral blood. The receptors originated from a man aged 55-75 years with acute or convalescent COVID-19.

The chain links TRBV6-5 to TRBJ1-6; 7 bases agree with TRBD1. CDR3 length equals 16 residues. V lost 2 bases and J lost 7; bases outside the gene matches: 8. The germline V gene encodes CDR1 MNHEY and CDR2 SVGAGI. The CDR3 spells CASSYRWDSTNSPLHF. CDR3 bases: TGTGCCAGCAGTTACCGTTGGGACAGTACGAATTCACCCCTCCACTTT.

The chain combines TRBV18 with TRBJ1-2, with 9 bases that match TRBD1. The germline gives CDR1 KGHSH, CDR2 LQKENI. This CDR3 comprises 15 residues. V trimming: 3 bases; J trimming: 2 bases; junction bases outside the gene matches: 4. The DNA for the CDR3 is TGTGCCAGCTCACCCGACGGACAGGGGAACTATGGCTACACCTTC. This sequence encodes CASSPDGQGNYGYTF.

This chain uses TRBV23-1 with TRBJ1-5, with D possibly being TRBD1 (5 bases). TRBV23-1 counts as an open reading frame of uncertain function. V dropped 1 base and J dropped 12 bases, with 19 bases sitting between them. The CDR3 spans 15 residues. CDR3: CASSQWPGGRASQHF. CDR3 nucleotides: TGCGCCAGCAGTCAATGGCCGGGGGGGAGGGCGAGCCAGCATTTT.